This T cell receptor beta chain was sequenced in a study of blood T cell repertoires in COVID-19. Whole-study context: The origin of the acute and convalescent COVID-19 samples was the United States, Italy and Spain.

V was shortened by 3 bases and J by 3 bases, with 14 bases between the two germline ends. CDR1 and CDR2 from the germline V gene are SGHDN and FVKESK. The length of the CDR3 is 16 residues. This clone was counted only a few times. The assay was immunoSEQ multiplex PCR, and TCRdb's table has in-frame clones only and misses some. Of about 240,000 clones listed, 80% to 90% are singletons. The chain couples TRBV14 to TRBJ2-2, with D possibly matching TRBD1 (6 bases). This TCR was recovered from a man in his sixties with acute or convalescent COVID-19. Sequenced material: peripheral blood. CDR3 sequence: CASSQSGTIYTGELFF. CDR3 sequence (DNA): TGTGCCAGCAGCCAGTCCGGGACAATTTACACCGGGGAGCTGTTTTTT.